This T cell receptor beta chain was identified during a study of T-cell memory formation after mild COVID-19. Study outcomes and limitations: Cross-reactive memory apparently joined, as some responding clones appeared in pre-infection memory. While clones contracting from day 15 to 85 were balanced between CD4 and CD8, later expanders leaned CD4+. Contracting CD4+ clones sat mainly in CM and EM; CD8+ in EMRA.

Barcoded TCR alpha and TCR beta cDNA libraries with UMIs came from 5'RACE using constant-segment primers. Via MiXCR, TCRdb re-called the 5' RACE reads, giving one row per CDR3 protein. The top ten clones hold roughly an eighth of a sample with 470,000 or so distinct CDR3 sequences, approximately 25% of them seen once. CDR3 length equals 14 residues. The V and J ends lost 3 bases and 8 bases, in that order; junction bases with no gene match: 8. Germline V gene data show CDR1 as DFQATT and CDR2 as SNEGSKA (reference sequence). To note about this clonotype: The target antigen is unknown.

The V gene is TRBV20-1, the J gene TRBJ2-1, with TRBD2 matching over 9 bases. The sequenced sample consisted of PBMCs or a T cell subset sorted from them (not recorded which). This clonotype was obtained from an adult woman who had mild COVID-19 (a few samples of this study predate the infection). Cell type and time point are not known. CDR3: CSASIAGEGDEQFF. Here the CDR3 DNA reads TGCAGTGCTAGTATAGCGGGAGAGGGGGATGAGCAGTTCTTC.